This TCR beta chain is from a study of human T cells and chemical hapten exposure. TCRdb reprocessed the RACE reads with MiXCR, giving one entry per CDR3 protein. This table has roughly 380,000 distinct CDR3 sequences, over 6% appearing once. Time point in this sample: patch test 2, 6 weeks after DPC sensitization. Treatment specified: therapeutic diphenylcyclopropenone sensitization with weekly scalp DPC. Patients had alopecia, were aged 18 to 70, and were not pregnant. Material: whole blood, obtained in connection with sensitization to the hapten diphenylcyclopropenone (DPC). This receptor was obtained from a woman aged 18-29 years with alopecia areata. Some clones in this sample may be carry-over from other donors' samples.

CDR3 sequence (DNA): TGTGCCAGCAGCTTGACAGGGGCGTATGGCTACACCTTC. This codes for CASSLTGAYGYTF. V and J are TRBV7-3 and TRBJ1-2, with TRBD1 matching over 8 bases. The CDR3 is made up of 13 amino acids. CDR1 and CDR2 from the germline V gene are SGHTA and FQGTGA. V lost 3 bases and J lost 5; bases outside the gene matches: 2.